The 29 T cell receptor beta chains presented below share a single source sample, sequenced in a study of blood T cell repertoires in COVID-19. Assay used: immunoSEQ multiplex PCR; TCRdb lists only in-frame clones, some missing. The sample yields a few hundred thousand clones, about 87% seen once. Sequenced input: peripheral blood. Receptors were obtained from a woman aged 45 to 65 with COVID-19, enrolled during active disease.

The J gene is TRBJ2-2, the V gene TRBV5-8; 9 nucleotides match TRBD1. V lost 2 bases, J lost 1 base, and 15 bases stayed unmatched. Germline V lookup: CDR1 SGHTS, CDR2 YDEGEE. This CDR3 has 20 residues. The CDR3 DNA reads as TGTGCCAGCAGCTTTTACCGGGACAGGGACAACAAAAGGAACACCGGGGAGCTGTTTTTT. Amino acid sequence: CASSFYRDRDNKRNTGELFF.

Points on this clone: At the DNA level, this CDR3 is encoded by other sequences in the same sample as well. V and J are TRBV9 and TRBJ2-1; 10 bases line up with TRBD2. V was pared by 0 bases and J by 3 bases, with 0 bases of the junction left unmatched. Germline lookup yields CDR1 SGDLS and CDR2 YYNGEE. The CDR3 sequence is 15 residues long. The CDR3 loop reads CASSVVAGGYNEQFF. The CDR3 region has the DNA TGTGCCAGCAGCGTAGTAGCGGGAGGCTACAATGAGCAGTTCTTC. The whole variable domain, filled in from reference TRBV9 and TRBJ2-1, reads DSGVTQTPKHLITATGQRVTLRCSPRSGDLSVYWYQQSLDQGLQFLIQYYNGEERAKGNILERFSAQQFPDLHSELNLSSLELGDSALYFCASSVVAGGYNEQFFGPGTRLTVL.

This clone appeared many times. V gene TRBV11-1 combines with J gene TRBJ1-2, with D uncertain. The V gene's germline CDR1 is SGHAT and CDR2 FQDESV (reference sequence). V shed 1 base and J shed 4 bases, with 7 bases lying between them. The CDR3 is 13 residues long. CDR3 DNA sequence: TGTGCCAGCAGCTTAGTGACGGGCTATGGCTACACCTTC. Translating gives CASSLVTGYGYTF.

V is TRBV12-5 and J is TRBJ2-1, with 7 bases identical to TRBD2. The CDR3 is made up of 15 amino acids. Germline CDR1 LGHNT, CDR2 FRNRAP. V was pared by 0 bases and J by 4 bases, with 3 bases of the junction left unmatched. CDR3 sequence reads: CASGLVAGPYNEQFF. CDR3 nucleotides: TGTGCTAGTGGTTTGGTAGCGGGACCTTACAATGAGCAGTTCTTC.

V gene TRBV27 combines with J gene TRBJ2-7; TRBD1 matches at 8 bases. V shed 8 bases, J shed 5 bases, and the junction held 14 bases outside the gene matches. Germline V gene sequence: CDR1 MNHEY, CDR2 SMNVEV (reference sequence). This CDR3 is 15 amino acids long. The CDR3 DNA reads as TGTGCCAGCCCAGGGGGCACAGGGGATTGGGACGAGCAGTACTTC. Translating gives CASPGGTGDWDEQYF.

This clone was recorded once. The chain combines TRBV30 with TRBJ2-1, with TRBD1 as a possible D gene (6 bases). The CDR3 has 13 residues. Deletions cut 0 bases from V and 9 bases from J, with 12 bases between. The germline CDR1 and CDR2 sequences are GTSNPN and SVGIG (reference sequence). CDR3 sequence: CAWSVLQGSEQFF. In DNA form, the CDR3 reads TGTGCCTGGAGTGTCCTACAGGGATCTGAGCAGTTCTTC.

The chain is built from TRBV2 and TRBJ2-3; a weak D match, TRBD2 (5 bases). From germline, CDR1 is SNHLY and CDR2 FYNNEI. Trimming took 6 bases from V and 2 from J, leaving 15 bases between them. There are 15 residues in the CDR3. CDR3 coding DNA: TGTGCCAGCAGGGTTGTGCGGGCGTCCACAGATACGCAGTATTTT. This sequence encodes CASRVVRASTDTQYF.

The chain employs TRBV18 and TRBJ2-1; D gene ambiguous. The CDR3 contains 15 residues. Germline loops: CDR1 KGHSH, CDR2 LQKENI. V was clipped by 1 base and J by 5 bases, with 12 bases between them. This CDR3 reads CASSPRNFNNNEQFF. The CDR3 coding sequence is TGTGCCAGCTCACCACGTAATTTCAACAACAATGAGCAGTTCTTC.

The CDR3 loop is CASSLDGSPAYNEQFF. The CDR3 region has the DNA TGTGCCAGCAGCTTAGACGGGAGCCCCGCATACAATGAGCAGTTCTTC. The chain joins TRBV11-3 to TRBJ2-1, with D possibly matching TRBD2 (6 bases). There are 16 residues in the CDR3. Trimming removed 0 bases from V and 4 bases from J, with 13 bases in between. Germline V CDR1 and CDR2: SGHNT, YENEEA.

V and J are TRBV7-9 and TRBJ1-1; D is perhaps TRBD1 (6 bases). Per germline, CDR1 SEHNR and CDR2 FQNEAQ (reference sequence). The CDR3 totals 14 residues. Trimming took off 1 base at V and 5 bases at J, with 11 bases between the two ends. The DNA of the CDR3 is TGTGCCAGCAGCTTAGAAGGGGGAGTTACTGAAGCTTTCTTT. Translated, it gives CASSLEGGVTEAFF.

Comments on this clone: This sample includes further DNA sequences coding for the same CDR3. V gene TRBV9 combines with J gene TRBJ2-1; D remains unclear. The CDR3 sequence is 13 residues long. Trimming took off 2 bases at V and 1 base at J, with 4 bases between the two ends. From germline, CDR1 is SGDLS and CDR2 YYNGEE. CDR3 sequence: CASSVQSYNEQFF. DNA of the CDR3: TGTGCCAGCAGCGTCCAATCCTACAATGAGCAGTTCTTC.

The chain has TRBV20-1 and TRBJ2-7; a weak D match, TRBD2 (7 bases). The germline V gene has CDR1 DFQATT and CDR2 SNEGSKA (reference sequence). The V end was cut by 3 bases, the J end by 4 bases, with 28 bases between. The CDR3 loop spans 18 amino acids. The CDR3: CSASEGGGAFRFEYEQYF. CDR3 bases: TGCAGTGCTAGTGAAGGAGGGGGGGCTTTCAGATTCGAATACGAGCAGTACTTC.

This chain connects TRBV11-3 to TRBJ2-1; TRBD2 matches 10 bases. The CDR3 is 17 residues long. The V gene's germline CDR1 is SGHNT and CDR2 YENEEA. Germline trimming cut 5 bases from V and 4 bases from J; bases unmatched to any gene: 11. The DNA for the CDR3 is TGTGCCAGCAGCCGCTGGACCGGGACTAGCGTTTACAATGAGCAGTTCTTC. It specifies CASSRWTGTSVYNEQFF. Supplemented by reference TRBV11-3 and TRBJ2-1, the full variable domain reads EAGVVQSPRYKIIEKKQPVAFWCNPISGHNTLYWYLQNLGQGPELLIRYENEEAVDDSQLPKDRFSAERLKGVDSTLKIQPAELGDSAVYLCASSRWTGTSVYNEQFFGPGTRLTVL.

This rearrangement joins TRBV7-2 to TRBJ2-5; 12 nucleotides line up with TRBD2. Germline V gene sequence: CDR1 SGHTA, CDR2 FQGNSA. The junction had 9 bases not matched to a gene; V was cut back by 3 bases and J by 4 bases. The CDR3 sequence is 17 residues long. The CDR3 spells CASSFSLTSGSRETQYF. For the CDR3, the DNA is TGTGCCAGCAGCTTTTCCTTGACTAGCGGGAGTAGAGAGACCCAGTACTTC.

The rearrangement joins TRBV19 to TRBJ2-7, with 11 bases identical to TRBD1. The germline V gene has CDR1 LNHDA and CDR2 SQIVND (reference sequence). CDR3 size: 13 residues. V lost 6 bases, J lost 6 bases, and 4 bases stayed unmatched. Here the CDR3 DNA reads TGTGCCAGTAGGGGGACAGGGGGTATCGAGCAGTACTTC. Translating it yields CASRGTGGIEQYF.

The chain links TRBV7-8 to TRBJ2-3; the match to TRBD1 covers 9 bases. The CDR3 extends over 15 amino acids. Germline V CDR1 and CDR2: SGHVS, FQNEAQ. V was pared by 6 bases and J by 5 bases, with 9 bases of the junction left unmatched. CDR3 in amino acids: CASSSLQGALDTQYF. CDR3 bases: TGTGCCAGCAGTTCTTTACAGGGGGCTTTAGATACGCAGTATTTT.

This chain links TRBV7-9 with TRBJ2-2; the D gene is possibly TRBD1 (6 bases). Germline V gene lookup returns CDR1 SEHNR and CDR2 FQNEAQ (reference sequence). The CDR3 has 17 amino acids. V lost 5 bases, J lost 1 base, and 17 bases lay in between. This CDR3 is CASSTVGQTQNTGELFF. DNA of the CDR3: TGTGCCAGCAGCACCGTTGGACAGACACAGAACACCGGGGAGCTGTTTTTT.

The V gene is TRBV7-3, the J gene TRBJ2-5, with TRBD2 identical over 7 bases. V gave up 3 bases and J gave up 5 bases; unmatched junction bases: 9. Germline CDR1 SGHTA, CDR2 FQGTGA. This CDR3 has 15 amino acids. CDR3 amino acids: CASSLDRGVEETQYF. CDR3 in DNA: TGTGCCAGCAGCTTGGACCGGGGGGTTGAGGAGACCCAGTACTTC.

The V gene is TRBV9, the J gene TRBJ1-4; 7 bases are a match to TRBD1. CDR1 is SGDLS, CDR2 YYNGEE, per germline. The CDR3 is 15 amino acids. With 3 bases clipped from V and 6 bases from J, the junction kept 8 bases outside the gene matches. The CDR3: CASSGQGSLDEKLFF. The CDR3 DNA sequence: TGTGCCAGCAGCGGACAGGGATCCTTAGATGAAAAACTGTTTTTT.

This clone was observed a single time. The V gene is TRBV14, the J gene TRBJ1-1, with TRBD1 matching 8 bases. With 4 bases clipped from V and 1 base from J, the junction kept 5 bases outside the gene matches. Germline-derived CDR1 and CDR2 are SGHDN and FVKESK. CDR3 length: 15 residues. CDR3 loop: CASSRIGQGNTEAFF. The CDR3 DNA sequence: TGTGCCAGCAGCCGAATAGGACAGGGGAACACTGAAGCTTTCTTT.

The V and J genes are TRBV6-5 and TRBJ2-7; 7 bases line up with TRBD1. Germline values: CDR1 MNHEY, CDR2 SVGAGI. Trimming cost V 4 bases and J 3 bases; bases outside gene matches: 9. The CDR3 consists of 15 residues. CDR3 protein: CASSFPGTDDYEQYF. Written as DNA, the CDR3 is TGTGCCAGCAGTTTTCCCGGGACAGATGACTACGAGCAGTACTTC.

The chain is built from TRBV9 and TRBJ1-2; tentatively, D is TRBD1 (6 bases). The CDR3 loop spans 14 amino acids. Trimming stripped 4 bases from V and 4 bases from J, with 14 bases between. Germline assignment: CDR1 SGDLS and CDR2 YYNGEE. The CDR3: CASSPGVFSYGYTF. The CDR3 nucleotides read TGTGCCAGCAGCCCAGGGGTTTTTTCCTATGGCTACACCTTC.

The chain couples TRBV24-1 to TRBJ2-3; a weak D match, TRBD1 (5 bases). Trimming stripped 3 bases from V and 0 bases from J, with 9 bases between. Germline V gene data show CDR1 as KGHDR and CDR2 as SFDVKD. The CDR3 has 15 amino acids. This CDR3 reads CATSDAGKSTDTQYF. The CDR3 DNA sequence: TGTGCCACCAGTGATGCAGGGAAGAGCACAGATACGCAGTATTTT.

This chain joins TRBV5-1 and TRBJ1-4; 9 bases match TRBD1. The V gene's germline CDR1 is SGHRS and CDR2 YFSETQ. The CDR3 is made up of 16 amino acids. V gave up 2 bases and J gave up 4 bases; unmatched junction bases: 6. The CDR3 region is CASSFGPGQGNEKLFF. In DNA form, the CDR3 reads TGCGCCAGCAGCTTCGGTCCGGGACAGGGTAATGAAAAACTGTTTTTT.

V gene TRBV19 combines with J gene TRBJ1-5; 10 nucleotides match TRBD1. The CDR3 sequence is 13 residues long. The V gene end was trimmed by 5 bases and the J gene end by 5 bases; junction bases not matched to a gene: 0. CDR1 and CDR2 (germline): LNHDA, SQIVND (reference sequence). CDR3 coding DNA: TGTGCCAGTAGTGGACAGGGGGATCAGCCCCAGCATTTT. This sequence encodes CASSGQGDQPQHF.

The chain has TRBV15 and TRBJ1-2, with 9 nucleotides matching TRBD1. This CDR3 contains 15 residues. Germline values: CDR1 LNHNV, CDR2 YYDKDF (reference sequence). With V trimmed by 1 base and J by 5 bases, 5 bases remained unmatched. CDR3 coding DNA: TGTGCCACCAGCAGAGCGACAGGGGGTCGGTATGGCTACACCTTC. Translation: CATSRATGGRYGYTF.

The V call is TRBV6-5, the J call TRBJ2-5; D possibly corresponds to TRBD1 (5 bases). V was pared by 0 bases and J by 7 bases, with 15 bases between. The CDR3 contains 15 residues. In germline, CDR1 is MNHEY, CDR2 SVGAGI. For the CDR3, the DNA is TGTGCCAGCAGTTACTCACGTGACAGTACAGGGACCCAGTACTTC. Translation: CASSYSRDSTGTQYF.

This chain uses TRBV6-2 or TRBV6-3 with TRBJ1-1; 9 bases map to TRBD1. Germline CDR1 and CDR2: MNHEY and SVGEGT. The CDR3 spans 13 residues. The J segment lost 10 bases and the V segment lost 0 bases, leaving 3 bases of the junction unmatched. The CDR3, as DNA: TGTGCCAGCAGTTACTCCGGGACAGGGCGAGCTTTCTTT. This codes for CASSYSGTGRAFF.

This sequence joins TRBV24-1 and TRBJ2-3; 8 nucleotides agree with TRBD1. Germline V lookup: CDR1 KGHDR, CDR2 SFDVKD. Trimming removed 10 bases from V and 3 bases from J; junction bases left unmatched: 5. The length of the CDR3 is 13 residues. This CDR3 reads CATRTGSTDTQYF. In nucleotides, the CDR3 is TGTGCCACTCGGACAGGGTCAACAGATACGCAGTATTTT.